A selection of T cell receptor beta chains follows, all from one sample in a study of T cell responses to AZD1222 COVID-19 vaccine. Assay used: immunoSEQ multiplex PCR; TCRdb lists only in-frame clones, some missing. The sample records about 150,000 clones, about nine tenths being singletons. The starting material was peripheral blood, obtained 28 days after the second AZD1222 dose. The receptors stem from an adult who received the AZD1222 COVID-19 vaccine. Each CDR3 is given with its conserved first and last residue. The order of the fields is V gene, D gene, clone size, J gene, CDR3 protein, CDR3 DNA. The D gene is left open where the match is weak. Expanded clones get a size class; other rows say once, few or many, or leave the size out.

v_call: TRBV4-1
d_call: NA
clone_size: few
j_call: TRBJ2-7
cdr3_aa: CASSQEMNSYEQYF
cdr3_nt: TGCGCCAGCAGCCAAGAAATGAACTCCTACGAGCAGTACTTC

v_call: TRBV19
d_call: TRBD1
clone_size: NA
j_call: TRBJ1-2
cdr3_aa: CASREGQSYGYTF
cdr3_nt: TGTGCCAGTAGGGAGGGACAGAGCTATGGCTACACCTTC

v_call: TRBV3-1/TRBV3-2
d_call: NA
clone_size: NA
j_call: TRBJ1-2
cdr3_aa: CASSQDSGRRYTF
cdr3_nt: TGTGCCAGCAGCCAAGATTCGGGGAGGCGCTACACCTTC

v_call: TRBV6-1
d_call: NA
clone_size: once
j_call: TRBJ2-6
cdr3_aa: CASSDYGTGGANVLTF
cdr3_nt: TGTGCCAGCAGTGACTATGGGACGGGTGGGGCCAACGTCCTGACTTTC

v_call: TRBV19
d_call: TRBD1
clone_size: NA
j_call: TRBJ1-6
cdr3_aa: CASSTGGFDSPLHF
cdr3_nt: TGTGCCAGCTCGACAGGGGGGTTTGATTCACCCCTCCACTTT

v_call: TRBV25-1
d_call: TRBD1
clone_size: once
j_call: TRBJ1-3
cdr3_aa: CASSDNDRERNTIYF
cdr3_nt: TGTGCCAGCAGTGACAACGACAGGGAGAGAAACACCATATATTTT

v_call: TRBV19
d_call: TRBD1
clone_size: NA
j_call: TRBJ1-5
cdr3_aa: CASSIFGQTGEDQPQHF
cdr3_nt: TGTGCCAGTAGTATCTTCGGCCAGACAGGGGAAGATCAGCCCCAGCATTTT

v_call: TRBV6-4
d_call: NA
clone_size: NA
j_call: TRBJ2-1
cdr3_aa: CASSDNEQFF
cdr3_nt: TGTGCCAGCAGCGACAATGAGCAGTTCTTC

v_call: TRBV4-2
d_call: NA
clone_size: NA
j_call: TRBJ2-1
cdr3_aa: CASSQGSRSDYNEQFF
cdr3_nt: TGTGCCAGCAGCCAAGGGTCCCGGAGCGATTACAATGAGCAGTTCTTC

v_call: TRBV19
d_call: NA
clone_size: NA
j_call: TRBJ1-5
cdr3_aa: CALGGGGQPQHF
cdr3_nt: TGTGCCTTAGGTGGGGGAGGCCAGCCCCAGCATTTT

v_call: TRBV25-1
d_call: NA
clone_size: NA
j_call: TRBJ1-5
cdr3_aa: CASSGGVLQPQHF
cdr3_nt: TGTGCCAGCAGTGGAGGGGTGCTGCAGCCCCAGCATTTT

v_call: TRBV7-3
d_call: TRBD2
clone_size: few
j_call: TRBJ2-1
cdr3_aa: CASSLGLAGGSWGQFF
cdr3_nt: TGTGCCAGCAGCTTAGGACTAGCGGGAGGTTCGTGGGGGCAGTTCTTC

v_call: TRBV20-1
d_call: NA
clone_size: NA
j_call: TRBJ2-3
cdr3_aa: CSAYTDTQYF
cdr3_nt: TGCAGTGCGTACACAGATACGCAGTATTTT

v_call: TRBV7-9
d_call: NA
clone_size: NA
j_call: TRBJ2-5
cdr3_aa: CASSLTQQETQYF
cdr3_nt: TGTGCCAGCAGCTTAACGCAGCAAGAGACCCAGTACTTC

v_call: TRBV19
d_call: TRBD2
clone_size: NA
j_call: TRBJ2-7
cdr3_aa: CASRASGLANEQYF
cdr3_nt: TGTGCCAGTAGGGCTTCGGGACTAGCGAACGAGCAGTACTTC

v_call: TRBV6-6
d_call: NA
clone_size: NA
j_call: TRBJ2-1
cdr3_aa: CASSYHNEQFF
cdr3_nt: TGTGCCAGCAGTTACCATAATGAGCAGTTCTTC

v_call: TRBV5-1
d_call: NA
clone_size: NA
j_call: TRBJ2-5
cdr3_aa: CASSLAQVPETQYF
cdr3_nt: TGCGCCAGCAGCCTAGCGCAGGTTCCAGAGACCCAGTACTTC

v_call: TRBV11-3
d_call: NA
clone_size: NA
j_call: TRBJ2-3
cdr3_aa: CASSDSTDTQYF
cdr3_nt: TGTGCCAGCAGCGACAGCACAGATACGCAGTATTTT

v_call: TRBV7-9
d_call: NA
clone_size: NA
j_call: TRBJ1-6
cdr3_aa: CASSLDRVKSPLHF
cdr3_nt: TGTGCCAGCAGCTTAGACAGGGTAAAATCACCCCTCCACTTT

v_call: TRBV15
d_call: NA
clone_size: NA
j_call: TRBJ2-7
cdr3_aa: CATSRERARSPFLSPTAYEQYF
cdr3_nt: TGTGCCACCAGCAGAGAAAGGGCTCGTTCTCCCTTCCTATCTCCTACCGCCTACGAGCAGTACTTC

v_call: TRBV30
d_call: NA
clone_size: NA
j_call: TRBJ1-5
cdr3_aa: CAWRKYSNQPQHF
cdr3_nt: TGTGCCTGGAGGAAGTATAGCAATCAGCCCCAGCATTTT

v_call: TRBV24-1
d_call: NA
clone_size: NA
j_call: TRBJ2-1
cdr3_aa: CATSPVQGSEQFF
cdr3_nt: TGTGCCACCAGTCCTGTCCAGGGAAGTGAGCAGTTCTTC

v_call: TRBV27
d_call: TRBD1
clone_size: NA
j_call: TRBJ2-2
cdr3_aa: CASSLKGQGDTGELFF
cdr3_nt: TGTGCCAGCAGTTTAAAGGGACAGGGTGACACCGGGGAGCTGTTTTTT

v_call: TRBV19
d_call: NA
clone_size: few
j_call: TRBJ1-1
cdr3_aa: CATTVGSSVTEAFF
cdr3_nt: TGTGCCACCACAGTAGGGAGTTCGGTCACTGAAGCTTTCTTT

v_call: TRBV5-6
d_call: TRBD1
clone_size: NA
j_call: TRBJ1-1
cdr3_aa: CASSFGQGSEAFF
cdr3_nt: TGTGCCAGCAGCTTTGGACAGGGGTCTGAAGCTTTCTTT

v_call: TRBV19
d_call: NA
clone_size: NA
j_call: TRBJ1-4
cdr3_aa: CASSNSEKLFF
cdr3_nt: TGTGCCAGTAGTAACAGCGAAAAACTGTTTTTT

v_call: TRBV5-1
d_call: NA
clone_size: NA
j_call: TRBJ2-3
cdr3_aa: CASSLRTDLYTDTQYF
cdr3_nt: TGCGCCAGCAGCCTCCGGACGGATCTCTACACAGATACGCAGTATTTT

v_call: TRBV12-3/TRBV12-4
d_call: NA
clone_size: NA
j_call: TRBJ2-7
cdr3_aa: CASSRTGLEGYF
cdr3_nt: TGTGCCAGCAGTCGTACCGGGCTCGAGGGGTACTTC

v_call: TRBV7-2
d_call: NA
clone_size: NA
j_call: TRBJ2-1
cdr3_aa: CASSLWSVNEQFF
cdr3_nt: TGTGCCAGCAGCTTATGGTCTGTCAATGAGCAGTTCTTC

v_call: TRBV19
d_call: NA
clone_size: once
j_call: TRBJ1-2
cdr3_aa: CASSIVRGDGYTF
cdr3_nt: TGTGCCAGTAGTATAGTTAGGGGAGATGGCTACACCTTC

v_call: TRBV19
d_call: TRBD1
clone_size: NA
j_call: TRBJ1-2
cdr3_aa: CASNSRQGSNYGYTF
cdr3_nt: TGTGCCAGTAATTCACGACAGGGCTCTAACTATGGCTACACCTTC

v_call: TRBV5-1
d_call: TRBD1
clone_size: NA
j_call: TRBJ1-1
cdr3_aa: CASSLRAQGVMNTEAFF
cdr3_nt: TGCGCCAGCAGCTTAAGAGCACAGGGGGTAATGAACACTGAAGCTTTCTTT

v_call: TRBV7-2
d_call: NA
clone_size: NA
j_call: TRBJ1-4
cdr3_aa: CASSLAGLTNEKLFF
cdr3_nt: TGTGCCAGCAGCTTAGCTGGACTTACTAATGAAAAACTGTTTTTT

v_call: TRBV6-2/TRBV6-3
d_call: TRBD1
clone_size: NA
j_call: TRBJ1-5
cdr3_aa: CASSTDRTGLNQPQHF
cdr3_nt: TGTGCCAGCAGTACCGACCGGACAGGCCTGAATCAGCCCCAGCATTTT

v_call: TRBV7-3
d_call: NA
clone_size: once
j_call: TRBJ2-3
cdr3_aa: CASSLVIVPDTQYF
cdr3_nt: TGTGCCAGCAGCTTGGTTATAGTACCAGATACGCAGTATTTT

v_call: TRBV12-3/TRBV12-4
d_call: TRBD2
clone_size: NA
j_call: TRBJ2-1
cdr3_aa: CASSLRGEQFF
cdr3_nt: TGTGCCAGCAGTTTGCGGGGGGAGCAGTTCTTC

v_call: TRBV24-1
d_call: TRBD2
clone_size: NA
j_call: TRBJ2-2
cdr3_aa: CATSDPSGGGSRTGELFF
cdr3_nt: TGTGCCACCAGTGATCCGTCTGGCGGGGGGTCTCGCACCGGGGAGCTGTTTTTT

v_call: TRBV7-3
d_call: NA
clone_size: NA
j_call: TRBJ2-5
cdr3_aa: CASSLSGWYQETQYF
cdr3_nt: TGTGCCAGCAGCTTATCCGGCTGGTACCAAGAGACCCAGTACTTC

v_call: TRBV28
d_call: TRBD2
clone_size: NA
j_call: TRBJ2-7
cdr3_aa: CASSLPASGTTYEQYF
cdr3_nt: TGTGCCAGCAGTTTACCGGCTAGCGGGACCACATACGAGCAGTACTTC

v_call: TRBV4-1
d_call: TRBD2
clone_size: NA
j_call: TRBJ2-3
cdr3_aa: CASQPGPLAGGEDTQYF
cdr3_nt: TGCGCCTCCCAGCCGGGGCCATTAGCGGGAGGAGAAGATACGCAGTATTTT

v_call: TRBV30
d_call: NA
clone_size: NA
j_call: TRBJ1-6
cdr3_aa: CAWSVGGHYRNSPLHF
cdr3_nt: TGTGCCTGGAGTGTCGGGGGGCATTATAGGAATTCACCCCTCCACTTT

v_call: TRBV11-2
d_call: NA
clone_size: NA
j_call: TRBJ1-5
cdr3_aa: CASSFPYRVWDYSNQPQHF
cdr3_nt: TGTGCCAGCAGCTTCCCCTACAGGGTCTGGGATTATAGCAATCAGCCCCAGCATTTT

v_call: TRBV19
d_call: TRBD1
clone_size: once
j_call: TRBJ1-2
cdr3_aa: CASSRDRGYTF
cdr3_nt: TGTGCCAGTAGTAGGGACAGAGGCTACACCTTC